What follows are 17 T cell receptor beta chains derived from one specimen sequenced in a study of Tregs in tolerant kidney transplant recipients. The protocol was immunoSEQ multiplex PCR, while the TCRdb copy is restricted to in-frame clones and leaves out a portion. Its table records 25,000 to 35,000 clones. Material: CD8+ T cells from blood, obtained before the transplant. The source is a human donor who received a combined kidney and bone marrow transplant.

With regard to this clone: The CDR3 is cut off 3 residues early in the read; its end comes from the germline J gene. The chain employs TRBV7-9 and TRBJ2-7; no clear D gene. The CDR3 runs to 14 residues. V lost 5 bases and J 2 bases, leaving 13 bases between the germline ends. Germline assignment: CDR1 SEHNR and CDR2 FQNEAQ (reference sequence). CDR3 DNA, as far as it was read: TGTGCCAGCAGCCCCATATTCCTACCCTACGAG. Amino acid sequence: CASSPIFLPYE. In full, the CDR3 is CASSPIFLPYEQYF.

For this clone: Read data end 3 residues before the CDR3 end; the end is taken from the germline J gene. V is TRBV19 and J is TRBJ2-2; D unclear. The CDR3 is made up of 13 amino acids. Trimming shortened V by 5 bases and J by 7 bases, and 11 bases separated the two germline ends. CDR1 and CDR2 (germline): LNHDA, SQIVND (reference sequence). The chain's CDR3 is CASSLPGFGELFF. The covered CDR3 bases are TGTGCCAGTAGTCTCCCGGGTTTCGGGGAG. Combining the CDR3 with reference TRBV19 and TRBJ2-2 gives the whole variable domain DGGITQSPKYLFRKEGQNVTLSCEQNLNHDAMYWYRQDPGQGLRLIYYSQIVNDFQKGDIAEGYSVSREKKESFPLTVTSAQKNPTAFYLCASSLPGFGELFFGEGSRLTVL.

A word on this clone: Read sequence stops 3 residues before the CDR3 end, and the germline J gene provides the missing end. The genes are TRBV7-6 and TRBJ2-5; weak D call: TRBD1 (6 bases). The CDR3 extends over 16 amino acids. The V gene lost 6 bases and the J gene lost 4 bases, with 21 bases spanning the gap. Germline assignment: CDR1 SGHVS and CDR2 FNYEAQ. Partial CDR3 DNA: TGTGCCAGCAGGCCCTGGATCGAGGGGGTCGGAGAGACC. It yields the protein CASRPWIEGVGET. The CDR3 in full is CASRPWIEGVGETQYF.

The CDR3 loop is CASSIESAVYGYTF. CDR3 DNA (partial): TGTGCCAGTAGTATAGAGTCCGCGGTCTATGGC. This chain uses TRBV19 with TRBJ1-2; the D is unclear. The CDR3 end lies 3 residues beyond the end of the read and is filled in from the germline J gene. Trimming shortened V by 0 bases and J by 4 bases, and 9 bases separated the two germline ends. The CDR3 contains 14 residues. Germline V gives CDR1 LNHDA, CDR2 SQIVND (reference sequence).

A note on this clone: One end of the junction varies from germline; a read error may be responsible. The CDR3 extends 3 residues past the end of the read, so its final part is completed from the germline J gene. The identical CDR3 is also encoded by other nucleotide sequences in the sample. The rearrangement uses TRBV7-6 and TRBJ2-6; D uncertain. The CDR3 is made up of 15 amino acids. CDR1 SGHVS and CDR2 FNYEAQ come from the germline V gene. The CDR3 loop is CASSSVPPGANVLTF. Incomplete CDR3 DNA: TGCGCCAGCTCGTCGGTTCCGCCTGGGGCCAACGTC.

In regard to this clone: The read finishes 3 residues shy of the CDR3 end, and the germline J gene is used to complete it. The J gene is TRBJ2-1, the V gene TRBV2; 9 bases match TRBD2. Germline CDR1 SNHLY, CDR2 FYNNEI. After removal of 2 bases from V and 8 bases from J, the junction contained 7 bases not matched to a gene. The length of the CDR3 is 15 residues. The sequenced part of the CDR3 DNA is TGTGCCAGCAGTGAAACCCTAGCGGGGTTTCATGAG. Its translation is CASSETLAGFHE. The whole CDR3 protein reads CASSETLAGFHEQFF.

As regards this clone: Read data end 3 residues before the CDR3 end; the end is taken from the germline J gene. J is TRBJ2-7 and V is TRBV7-2, with 8 bases matching TRBD2. Germline CDR1 SGHTA, CDR2 FQGNSA. The CDR3 has 14 residues. The J segment lost 3 bases and the V segment lost 6 bases, leaving 7 bases of the junction unmatched. CDR3 loop: CASSGSGTSYEQYF. The covered CDR3 bases are TGTGCCAGCAGTGGATCCGGGACTAGCTACGAG. The variable domain in full, with the rest retrieved from reference TRBV7-2 and TRBJ2-7, is GAGVSQSPSNKVTEKGKDVELRCDPISGHTALYWYRQSLGQGLEFLIYFQGNSAPDKSGLPSDRFSAERTGGSVSTLTIQRTQQEDSAVYLCASSGSGTSYEQYFGPGTRLTVT.

In the case of this clone: The read is 3 residues too short to cover the CDR3 end, so that end is filled in from the germline J gene. This chain links TRBV7-9 with TRBJ2-7; D may match TRBD1 or TRBD2 (6 bases each). Germline-derived CDR1 and CDR2 are SEHNR and FQNEAQ (reference sequence). This CDR3 spans 15 amino acids. V dropped 0 bases and J dropped 6 bases, with 15 bases sitting between them. CDR3 sequence: CASSLARYGGGEQYF. The sequenced CDR3 bases are TGTGCCAGCAGCTTAGCGCGATATGGAGGGGGCGAG.

Remarks on this clone: Read sequence stops 3 residues before the CDR3 end, and the germline J gene provides the missing end. The V gene is TRBV5-6, the J gene TRBJ1-2; D perhaps matches TRBD1 (5 bases). V lost 0 bases and J lost 0, with 9 bases in between. The CDR3 length is 15 residues. Germline CDR1 is SGHDT and CDR2 is YYEEEE. The CDR3 here is CASSLGAGTNYGYTF. Partial CDR3 DNA: TGTGCCAGCAGCTTGGGGGCAGGGACTAACTATGGC. Combining the CDR3 with reference TRBV5-6 and TRBJ1-2 gives the whole variable domain DAGVTQSPTHLIKTRGQQVTLRCSPKSGHDTVSWYQQALGQGPQFIFQYYEEEERQRGNFPDRFSGHQFPNYSSELNVNALLLGDSALYLCASSLGAGTNYGYTFGSGTRLTVV.

Turning to this clone: The read gets to within 3 residues of the CDR3 end, and the germline J gene fills in the rest. The V gene is TRBV7-9, the J gene TRBJ2-2; D is undetermined. Germline V gene sequence: CDR1 SEHNR, CDR2 FQNEAQ (reference sequence). This CDR3 region has 14 residues. V shed 3 bases and J shed 6 bases, with 11 bases lying between them. The CDR3 loop is CASSFLLSSGELFF. Partial CDR3 DNA: TGTGCCAGCAGCTTTTTACTATCATCCGGGGAG.

Note on this clone: A junction end diverges from the germline sequence, so it may reflect a read error. The sequenced fragment ends 3 residues before the CDR3 boundary, so the rest is inferred from the germline J gene. The J gene is TRBJ2-7, the V gene TRBV4-2, with TRBD2 matching over 9 bases. Looked up from germline, CDR1 is LGHNA and CDR2 is YNFKEQ. This CDR3 has 15 amino acids. This CDR3 is CASSQETSGRYEQYF. CDR3 DNA (partial): TGCGCCAGCAGCCAAGAGACTAGCGGCCGTTACGAG.

A word on this clone: From the germline J gene comes the end of the CDR3, since the read stops 3 residues before it. The V and J genes are TRBV6-2 or TRBV6-3 and TRBJ2-7; 15 nucleotides align to TRBD2. Trimming removed 7 bases from V and 3 bases from J; junction bases left unmatched: 10. Germline CDR1 MNHEY, CDR2 SVGEGT. This CDR3 is 17 amino acids long. The CDR3 bases that were read are TGTGCCAGCAAGGTCCCGGGACTAGCGGGAGGTGACTACGAG. Protein: CASKVPGLAGGDYE. The full CDR3 is CASKVPGLAGGDYEQYF.

Comments on this clone: The read ends 3 residues before the CDR3 terminus; that terminus is restored from the germline J gene. This chain links TRBV6-2 or TRBV6-3 with TRBJ2-5, with a tentative D call TRBD2 (6 bases). Trimming left V 4 bases short and J 2 bases short, with 14 bases between. The germline V gene encodes CDR1 MNHEY and CDR2 SVGEGT. CDR3 length: 15 amino acids. CDR3 bases read: TGTGCCAGCAGTTGGAGTCTAGCGCCGCAAGAGACC. It specifies CASSWSLAPQET. The whole CDR3 reads CASSWSLAPQETQYF.

Comment on this clone: Sequencing ends 3 residues short of the CDR3 end; the germline J gene provides the rest. The chain carries TRBV7-9 and TRBJ2-1, with TRBD1 as a possible D gene (5 bases). The CDR3 is 14 amino acids. The V gene's germline CDR1 is SEHNR and CDR2 FQNEAQ (reference sequence). The V end was cut by 8 bases, the J end by 4 bases, with 15 bases between. CDR3 region: CASVALGVYNEQFF. The sequenced part of the CDR3 DNA is TGTGCCAGCGTCGCGTTAGGGGTATACAATGAG.

In the case of this clone: Read data end 3 residues before the CDR3 end; the end is taken from the germline J gene. This sequence joins TRBV6-2 or TRBV6-3 and TRBJ2-1; the match to TRBD2 covers 8 bases. The germline gives CDR1 MNHEY, CDR2 SVGEGT. The CDR3 loop spans 16 amino acids. Germline trimming cut 5 bases from V and 5 bases from J; bases unmatched to any gene: 11. The covered CDR3 bases are TGTGCCAGCAGTATAACCAGAGCGGGAGTGCACAATGAG. This codes for CASSITRAGVHNE. The CDR3, in full, reads CASSITRAGVHNEQFF.

As regards this clone: The read finishes 3 residues shy of the CDR3 end, and the germline J gene is used to complete it. The chain recombines TRBV19 with TRBJ2-7, with D possibly being TRBD1 (5 bases). With 7 bases removed from V and 0 bases from J, the gap between germline ends came to 13 bases. Germline assignment: CDR1 LNHDA and CDR2 SQIVND (reference sequence). The CDR3 consists of 14 residues. CDR3 DNA (partial): TGTGCCAGTAAAGTACAGGCCTACTCCTACGAG. Translated, it gives CASKVQAYSYE. The whole CDR3 protein reads CASKVQAYSYEQYF.

In regard to this clone: The read comes to an end 3 residues before the CDR3 does, leaving the germline J gene to fill in the end. The genes are TRBV7-9 and TRBJ2-3; D is possibly TRBD1 (5 bases). This CDR3 region has 13 residues. CDR1 is SEHNR and CDR2 is FQNEAQ in the germline V gene (reference sequence). The sequenced part of the CDR3 DNA is TGTGCCAGCAGCCACAGGTCGGATTTTTCG. This gives the protein CASSHRSDFS. The whole CDR3 sequence is CASSHRSDFSQYF.